Listed here are 18 T cell receptor beta chains from one sample, sequenced in a study of OX40 agonist ivuxolimab in advanced cancers. Method: immunoSEQ multiplex PCR; TCRdb's copy keeps in-frame clones and lacks some. The repertoire holds about 96,000 clones, more than 80% seen once, with 5.8% in the top ten. This sample comprised CD4+ or CD8+ T cells sorted from blood, obtained in a trial of the OX40 agonist ivuxolimab. The receptors were sampled from an adult with an advanced solid tumor such as melanoma, head and neck, liver or kidney cancer.

This rearrangement joins TRBV5-6 to TRBJ1-2; 7 nucleotides align to TRBD1. This CDR3 is built from 13 residues. Trimming cost V 4 bases and J 4 bases; bases outside gene matches: 4. CDR1 and CDR2 (germline): SGHDT, YYEEEE. CDR3 residues: CASSPRGFYGYTF. In DNA, the CDR3 is TGTGCCAGCAGCCCCAGGGGGTTCTATGGCTACACCTTC.

The chain recombines TRBV5-6 with TRBJ2-7; the match to TRBD2 covers 8 bases. The J segment lost 4 bases and the V segment lost 2 bases, leaving 8 bases of the junction unmatched. Per germline, CDR1 SGHDT and CDR2 YYEEEE. The CDR3 contains 15 residues. The CDR3 loop reads CASSFGLAGFYEQYF. The CDR3 DNA sequence: TGTGCCAGCAGCTTCGGGTTAGCGGGATTTTACGAGCAGTACTTC.

The J gene is TRBJ1-4, the V gene TRBV5-1; the D gene is possibly TRBD1 (6 bases). V lost 0 bases and J 4 bases, leaving 7 bases between the germline ends. The CDR3 totals 14 residues. The germline CDR1 and CDR2 sequences are SGHRS and YFSETQ. CDR3 residues: CASSLGQVNEKLFF. Written as DNA, the CDR3 is TGCGCCAGCAGCTTGGGACAGGTTAATGAAAAACTGTTTTTT. Combining the CDR3 with reference TRBV5-1 and TRBJ1-4 gives the whole variable domain KAGVTQTPRYLIKTRGQQVTLSCSPISGHRSVSWYQQTPGQGLQFLFEYFSETQRNKGNFPGRFSGRQFSNSRSEMNVSTLELGDSALYLCASSLGQVNEKLFFGSGTQLSVL.

The CDR3 DNA is TGTGCCAGCAGCTTTGTACAGATCTCAGATACGCAGTATTTT. Protein product: CASSFVQISDTQYF. This sequence joins TRBV7-9 and TRBJ2-3; D unresolved. The V and J ends lost 3 bases and 4 bases respectively, with 11 bases between them. Per the germline V gene, CDR1 is SEHNR and CDR2 is FQNEAQ (reference sequence). The CDR3 extends over 14 amino acids.

This rearrangement joins TRBV5-4 to TRBJ2-5; weak D call: TRBD1 (6 bases). The J call may be mistaken, given a closer DNA end match to TRBJ2-7. The CDR3 extends over 13 amino acids. From germline, CDR1 is SGHNT and CDR2 YYREEE (reference sequence). The CDR3 nucleotides are TGTGCCAGCAGCTTGGCCCAGGGGCTCGAGCAGTACTTC. Protein sequence: CASSLAQGLEQYF.

The chain joins TRBV10-3 to TRBJ1-1; the match to TRBD1 covers 7 bases. Germline values: CDR1 ENHRY, CDR2 SYGVKD. V was pared by 3 bases and J by 1 base, with 5 bases of the junction left unmatched. CDR3 length: 15 residues. CDR3 in amino acids: CAISDPGQPNTEAFF. The CDR3 region has the DNA TGTGCCATCAGTGACCCGGGACAGCCGAACACTGAAGCTTTCTTT.

V is TRBV6-5 and J is TRBJ2-2, with 7 bases aligning to TRBD2. Trimming at V came to 4 bases and at J to 6 bases, leaving 8 bases not matched to a gene. Per germline, CDR1 MNHEY and CDR2 SVGAGI. The CDR3 is 15 residues long. CDR3 coding DNA: TGTGCCAGCAGTTCCCAAGCGGGACCAGCCGGGGAGCTGTTTTTT. This translates into CASSSQAGPAGELFF.

The chain recombines TRBV18 with TRBJ2-5, with TRBD1 matching over 10 bases. The germline CDR1 and CDR2 sequences are KGHSH and LQKENI. The ends lost 4 bases at V and 2 bases at J; junction bases unmatched: 7. The CDR3 runs 16 residues. The CDR3 spells CASSRDRGVWQETQYF. The CDR3 bases are TGTGCCAGCTCACGGGACAGGGGCGTGTGGCAAGAGACCCAGTACTTC.

This clone was seen just once. The chain uses TRBV29-1 and TRBJ1-1, with no clear D. The germline CDR1 and CDR2 sequences are SQVTM and ANQGSEA. V shed 7 bases and J shed 5 bases, with 20 bases lying between them. The CDR3 sequence is 14 residues long. DNA of the CDR3: TGCAGCGCCCCTCGGCGCCCGAAGGCGACTGAAGCTTTCTTT. This translates into CSAPRRPKATEAFF.

A few counts support this clone. The rearrangement uses TRBV27 and TRBJ2-1; TRBD2 is a possible D gene (6 bases). The germline V and J ends were trimmed by 1 base and 1 base, with 11 bases remaining between them. The CDR3 spans 16 residues. From germline, CDR1 is MNHEY and CDR2 SMNVEV (reference sequence). The CDR3 sequence is CASSLWGDGSYNEQFF. The CDR3 DNA follows: TGTGCCAGCAGTTTATGGGGGGACGGATCCTACAATGAGCAGTTCTTC.

The rearrangement joins TRBV10-2 to TRBJ2-2; 7 positions agree with TRBD2. The CDR3 totals 17 residues. Germline loops: CDR1 WSHSY, CDR2 SAAADI. The V segment lost 3 bases and the J segment 7 bases; nucleotides outside the gene matches: 14. This chain's CDR3 is CASSDPPGGSIGGELFF. Written as DNA, the CDR3 is TGCGCCAGCAGTGACCCCCCTGGCGGGAGCATAGGCGGGGAGCTGTTTTTT.

The chain joins TRBV29-1 to TRBJ2-5; D is undetermined. Per the germline V gene, CDR1 is SQVTM and CDR2 is ANQGSEA. The CDR3 is made up of 11 amino acids. Trimming shortened V by 5 bases and J by 2 bases, and 6 bases separated the two germline ends. The chain's CDR3 is CSVSHQETQYF. DNA of the CDR3: TGCAGCGTTTCCCATCAAGAGACCCAGTACTTC.

V gene TRBV6-5 combines with J gene TRBJ1-5; 7 nucleotides agree with TRBD1. Per the germline V gene, CDR1 is MNHEY and CDR2 is SVGAGI. Germline trimming cut 5 bases from V and 6 bases from J; bases unmatched to any gene: 10. The CDR3 length is 15 residues. CDR3 DNA sequence: TGTGCCAGCAGTCCCGGGACAGCTCACATTCAGCCCCAGCATTTT. Amino acid sequence: CASSPGTAHIQPQHF.

V gene TRBV6-1 combines with J gene TRBJ1-3, with 12 bases that match TRBD1. The CDR3 extends over 17 amino acids. Germline V gene lookup returns CDR1 MNHNS and CDR2 SASEGT. Unmatched junction bases numbered 7, after V lost 4 bases and J lost 3 bases. The CDR3: CASSGRDRGLYGNTIYF. The CDR3 nucleotides read TGTGCCAGCAGTGGCCGGGACAGGGGGCTTTATGGAAACACCATATATTTT.

The V gene is TRBV5-1, the J gene TRBJ2-2, with D tentatively TRBD1 or TRBD2 (5 bases each). This CDR3 spans 15 amino acids. V shed 4 bases and J shed 5 bases, with 15 bases lying between them. The germline CDR1 and CDR2 sequences are SGHRS and YFSETQ. The CDR3 region has the DNA TGCGCCAGCAGCGGGACGGCACCTGGGACCGGGGAGCTGTTTTTT. Its translation: CASSGTAPGTGELFF.

This clone was detected only once. The chain uses TRBV18 and TRBJ1-5; weak D call: TRBD1 (5 bases). The germline V and J ends were trimmed by 3 bases and 2 bases, with 14 bases remaining between them. Per the germline V gene, CDR1 is KGHSH and CDR2 is LQKENI. The CDR3 covers 16 residues. CDR3 amino acids: CASSPTPREGNQPQHF. CDR3 coding DNA: TGTGCCAGCTCACCCACTCCCAGGGAGGGCAATCAGCCCCAGCATTTT.

The chain is built from TRBV18 and TRBJ1-5; perhaps TRBD1 as D (5 bases). Trimming removed 2 bases from V and 4 bases from J, with 21 bases in between. This CDR3 is 18 amino acids long. The V gene's germline CDR1 is KGHSH and CDR2 LQKENI. The CDR3 protein is CASSPVTVAPAENQPQHF. As DNA, the CDR3 is TGTGCCAGCTCACCAGTGACAGTAGCCCCAGCCGAGAATCAGCCCCAGCATTTT.

This sequence joins TRBV6-1 and TRBJ1-1, with a weak D call TRBD1 (6 bases). Trimming took 6 bases from V and 3 from J, leaving 17 bases between them. Germline loops: CDR1 MNHNS, CDR2 SASEGT. The CDR3 loop spans 15 amino acids. The CDR3 here is CASSGQHSVHTEAFF. CDR3 sequence (DNA): TGTGCCAGCAGCGGACAGCACTCAGTGCACACTGAAGCTTTCTTT.